These 8 T cell receptor beta chains came from one sample sequenced in a study of early T cells in non-severe SARS-CoV-2 infection. Via MiXCR, TCRdb re-called the 5' RACE reads, giving one row per CDR3 protein. The sample shows about 66,000 distinct CDR3 sequences, over 10% of them seen only once. Sequencing was performed on whole blood. The receptors were sampled from an adult who was a healthcare worker with PCR-confirmed SARS-CoV-2 infection or an uninfected control (not recorded which).

This rearrangement joins TRBV29-1 to TRBJ1-2, with a weak D call TRBD1 (5 bases). Germline V gives CDR1 SQVTM, CDR2 ANQGSEA. V dropped 2 bases and J dropped 7 bases, with 17 bases sitting between them. This CDR3 is built from 14 residues. DNA for the CDR3: TGCAGCGTTGAATGGCGCAGGGCAGGGTTTGGCTACACCTTC. This sequence encodes CSVEWRRAGFGYTF.

This clonotype was observed a few times. The rearrangement links TRBV6-2 or TRBV6-3 to TRBJ1-1, with TRBD1 matching 7 bases. The CDR3 spans 16 residues. Germline CDR1 reads MNHEY; CDR2 reads SVGEGT. J lost 6 bases, V lost 6 bases, and 16 bases had no gene match. The CDR3 DNA is TGTGCCAGCAGCCGACCCGACAGGGCGCCTGGCCCTGAAGCTTTCTTT. It is translated as CASSRPDRAPGPEAFF.

This clonotype was counted many times. This chain joins TRBV6-2 or TRBV6-3 and TRBJ2-2; weak D call: TRBD1 (5 bases). Germline V gives CDR1 MNHEY, CDR2 SVGEGT. V lost 4 bases and J lost 2, with 8 bases in between. This CDR3 spans 14 amino acids. The CDR3 coding sequence is TGTGCCAGCAGTTTCAGGGAAAACACCGGGGAGCTGTTTTTT. This translates into CASSFRENTGELFF.

This clonotype has just a few counts. This chain links TRBV4-3 with TRBJ2-2; D is unclear. The CDR3 extends over 12 amino acids. Germline values: CDR1 LGHNA, CDR2 YSLEER. V lost 3 bases and J 4 bases, leaving 3 bases between the germline ends. CDR3 sequence: CASSQTTGELFF. The CDR3 DNA reads TGCGCCAGCAGCCAGACCACCGGGGAGCTGTTTTTT.

V and J are TRBV25-1 and TRBJ1-1; 11 nucleotides match TRBD1. The CDR3 sequence is 14 residues long. Germline V lookup: CDR1 MGHDK, CDR2 SYGVNS. The trim removed 6 bases at V and 3 bases at J, leaving 3 bases unmatched. CDR3 DNA sequence: TGTGCCAGCAGAGGACAGGGGGCTCACACTGAAGCTTTCTTT. Residues: CASRGQGAHTEAFF.

This clonotype was counted between two and nine times. The chain combines TRBV29-1 with TRBJ2-7; possible D gene TRBD2, 6 bases. The V end lost 5 bases, the J end lost 3 bases, and 11 bases lay between the germline ends. CDR1 SQVTM and CDR2 ANQGSEA come from the germline V gene. The CDR3 covers 12 residues. The CDR3: CSVRVGGYEQYF. CDR3 nucleotide sequence: TGCAGCGTTCGGGTGGGGGGCTACGAGCAGTACTTC.

This clonotype was observed a few times. V usage is TRBV21-1 and J usage is TRBJ2-1; the D call in the table, TRBD2, was not verified against the DNA. TRBV21-1 is described as a pseudogene. The length of the CDR3 is 15 residues. Here the CDR3 reads CASSPPRLAPNEQFF. The CDR3 nucleotides are TGTGCCAGCAGCCCCCCTCGACTAGCTCCCAATGAGCAGTTCTTC.

This clonotype was counted many times. V gene TRBV20-1 combines with J gene TRBJ1-6; D is unresolved. The CDR3 has 16 amino acids. Germline V lookup: CDR1 DFQATT, CDR2 SNEGSKA (reference sequence). Deletions cut 0 bases from V and 9 bases from J, with 18 bases between. DNA for the CDR3: TGCAGTGCTAGAGATATGGACCGAGTAGGCGGTTCACCCCTCCACTTT. Its protein product is CSARDMDRVGGSPLHF.